This passage covers 18 T cell receptor beta chains from one sample sequenced in a study of control samples from healthy donors and cancer patients. Profiling relied on immunoSEQ multiplex PCR, and the TCRdb table lists in-frame clones only, not all of them. This table holds 150,000 or so clones, roughly 95% found once. What was sequenced was blood. These receptors originate from a woman aged 55-69 years in good health.

This chain links TRBV7-3 with TRBJ1-6; D is undetermined. The germline V and J ends were trimmed by 2 bases and 3 bases, with 5 bases remaining between them. The CDR3 is 14 amino acids. Germline V gene data show CDR1 as SGHTA and CDR2 as FQGTGA. CDR3 sequence reads: CASSLLYYNSPLHF. The DNA for the CDR3 is TGTGCCAGCAGCTTACTTTACTATAATTCACCCCTCCACTTT. The full variable domain, rest sourced from reference TRBV7-3 and TRBJ1-6, is GAGVSQTPSNKVTEKGKYVELRCDPISGHTALYWYRQSLGQGPEFLIYFQGTGAADDSGLPNDRFFAVRPEGSVSTLKIQRTERGDSAVYLCASSLLYYNSPLHFGNGTRLTVT.

V is TRBV7-2 and J is TRBJ1-3; TRBD1 is a possible D gene (5 bases). Trimming stripped 3 bases from V and 4 bases from J, with 10 bases between. From germline, CDR1 is SGHTA and CDR2 FQGNSA. The CDR3 is 14 amino acids. The CDR3 is CASSFDSGGNTIYF. In nucleotides, the CDR3 is TGTGCCAGCAGCTTTGACAGTGGCGGAAACACCATATATTTT.

The chain recombines TRBV15 with TRBJ1-6; possibly TRBD1 for D (5 bases). V was clipped by 0 bases and J by 5 bases, with 20 bases between them. The CDR3 runs to 19 residues. Germline V gives CDR1 LNHNV, CDR2 YYDKDF (reference sequence). The CDR3 DNA reads as TGTGCCACCAGCAGAGATCCACGTGGGACGTCGGGAAATAATTCACCCCTCCACTTT. Protein sequence: CATSRDPRGTSGNNSPLHF.

The V gene is TRBV6-2 or TRBV6-3, the J gene TRBJ2-5; maybe TRBD2 (6 bases). Per germline, CDR1 MNHEY and CDR2 SVGEGT. This CDR3 has 13 amino acids. Trimming took 6 bases from V and 9 from J, leaving 17 bases between them. CDR3 sequence: CASRYGPGGAQYF. CDR3 nucleotides: TGTGCCAGCAGATACGGCCCCGGAGGGGCCCAGTACTTC.

This clone appeared once. The chain recombines TRBV24-1 with TRBJ2-7, with TRBD2 matching over 7 bases. The length of the CDR3 is 14 residues. Germline CDR1 reads KGHDR; CDR2 reads SFDVKD. V trimming: 7 bases; J trimming: 4 bases; junction bases outside the gene matches: 9. The CDR3 loop is CATSSGTTPYEQYF. The CDR3 nucleotides are TGTGCCACCAGCAGCGGGACGACGCCTTACGAGCAGTACTTC.

The sample holds a few counts of this clone. The chain joins TRBV6-2 or TRBV6-3 to TRBJ1-1; TRBD1 might be the D (6 bases). CDR1 and CDR2 from the germline V gene are MNHEY and SVGEGT. The V end was cut by 2 bases, the J end by 2 bases, with 15 bases between. The CDR3 extends over 16 amino acids. The CDR3 here is CASSYGRGAGNTEAFF. In nucleotides, the CDR3 is TGTGCCAGCAGTTACGGCCGGGGGGCAGGAAACACTGAAGCTTTCTTT.

The chain uses TRBV7-3 and TRBJ2-3, with a possible D match to TRBD1 (5 bases). V shed 4 bases and J shed 2 bases, with 13 bases lying between them. The CDR3 sequence is 15 residues long. Germline V gene lookup returns CDR1 SGHTA and CDR2 FQGTGA. This chain's CDR3 is CASSWLGALTDTQYF. The CDR3 DNA reads as TGTGCCAGCAGCTGGTTAGGGGCCCTCACAGATACGCAGTATTTT. Full variable domain (missing parts from reference TRBV7-3 and TRBJ2-3): GAGVSQTPSNKVTEKGKYVELRCDPISGHTALYWYRQSLGQGPEFLIYFQGTGAADDSGLPNDRFFAVRPEGSVSTLKIQRTERGDSAVYLCASSWLGALTDTQYFGPGTRLTVL.

The V gene is TRBV3-1 (or the pseudogene TRBV3-2), the J gene TRBJ1-1, with no clear D. The V end lost 3 bases, the J end lost 10 bases, and 15 bases lay between the germline ends. The germline V gene encodes CDR1 LGHDT and CDR2 YNNKEL (reference sequence). The CDR3 length is 13 residues. CDR3 residues: CASSQGRVVRAFF. CDR3 nucleotide sequence: TGTGCCAGCAGCCAGGGAAGGGTAGTGCGAGCTTTCTTT.

The chain uses TRBV10-3 and TRBJ2-5; weak D call: TRBD2 (5 bases). Trimming took off 5 bases at V and 0 bases at J, with 16 bases between the two ends. CDR1 and CDR2 (germline): ENHRY, SYGVKD. The CDR3 has 16 residues. The CDR3 spells CAISNYGGLDQETQYF. CDR3 bases: TGTGCCATCAGTAACTACGGTGGACTTGACCAAGAGACCCAGTACTTC.

The chain couples TRBV4-3 to TRBJ1-4; D unresolved. Germline values: CDR1 LGHNA, CDR2 YSLEER. V was pared by 3 bases and J by 14 bases, with 13 bases between. The CDR3 is made up of 12 amino acids. The CDR3 DNA is TGCGCCAGCAGCCATAGGACCTTAAGGCTGTTTTTT. Translating gives CASSHRTLRLFF.

The V and J genes are TRBV18 and TRBJ1-4; 9 bases match TRBD1. The length of the CDR3 is 14 residues. Germline CDR1 and CDR2: KGHSH and LQKENI. V shed 5 bases and J 8 bases; nucleotides not matched to a gene: 6. CDR3 residues: CASSSGQGEEKLFF. CDR3 in DNA: TGTGCCAGCTCATCGGGACAGGGAGAGGAAAAACTGTTTTTT.

The chain uses TRBV29-1 and TRBJ1-2; 8 positions agree with TRBD1. This CDR3 has 16 residues. Germline CDR1 reads SQVTM; CDR2 reads ANQGSEA. V lost 1 base to trimming and J lost 3 bases; unmatched junction nucleotides: 10. The CDR3 coding sequence is TGCAGCGTTGAAGGGGCAGGGGGCGCGGGTTACTATGGCTACACCTTC. This encodes CSVEGAGGAGYYGYTF.

The chain joins TRBV12-5 to TRBJ1-2, with 11 nucleotides matching TRBD1. The trim removed 3 bases at V and 8 bases at J, leaving 5 bases unmatched. Germline CDR1 and CDR2: LGHNT and FRNRAP. The CDR3 is 14 residues long. The CDR3 is CASGLGTGGGGYTF. CDR3 DNA: TGTGCTAGTGGTTTAGGGACAGGGGGTGGAGGCTACACCTTC.

The chain recombines TRBV6-5 with TRBJ1-2; possibly TRBD1 for D (6 bases). V was cut by 0 bases and J by 7 bases, with 12 bases left in between. Germline lookup yields CDR1 MNHEY and CDR2 SVGAGI. The CDR3 extends over 14 amino acids. CDR3 nucleotides: TGTGCCAGCAGTTACTCCATACAGGGAGGTGGCTACACCTTC. This sequence encodes CASSYSIQGGGYTF.

The V gene is TRBV7-2, the J gene TRBJ2-1; 15 bases are a match to TRBD2. Per the germline V gene, CDR1 is SGHTA and CDR2 is FQGNSA. The V segment lost 0 bases and the J segment 6 bases; nucleotides outside the gene matches: 12. The CDR3 loop spans 20 amino acids. The CDR3 spells CASSLAPGLAGGRSRNEQFF. The CDR3 DNA follows: TGTGCCAGCAGCTTAGCGCCTGGACTAGCGGGGGGGCGCAGCCGCAATGAGCAGTTCTTC.

The count of this clone is one. The CDR3 sequence: CASSFSREGYTF. CDR3 DNA: TGTGCCAGCAGCTTCAGTAGGGAGGGCTACACCTTC. This sequence joins TRBV5-6 and TRBJ1-2; no clear D. CDR1 and CDR2 from the germline V gene are SGHDT and YYEEEE. This CDR3 spans 12 amino acids. V was shortened by 2 bases and J by 8 bases, with 10 bases between the two germline ends.

CDR3: CASSLLSVMNTEAFF. CDR3 nucleotides: TGTGCCAGCAGCTTACTCTCGGTGATGAACACTGAAGCTTTCTTT. The chain employs TRBV7-2 and TRBJ1-1; D gene uncertain. Trimming removed 2 bases from V and 0 bases from J, with 10 bases in between. The CDR3 loop spans 15 amino acids. Per the germline V gene, CDR1 is SGHTA and CDR2 is FQGNSA.

The chain uses TRBV6-5 and TRBJ1-3; a possible D gene is TRBD1 (6 bases). The CDR3 is made up of 11 amino acids. Germline V gene data show CDR1 as MNHEY and CDR2 as SVGAGI. CDR3 bases: TGTTCATGTAGGGGGGGAAACACCATATATTTT. Amino acid sequence: CSCRGGNTIYF.